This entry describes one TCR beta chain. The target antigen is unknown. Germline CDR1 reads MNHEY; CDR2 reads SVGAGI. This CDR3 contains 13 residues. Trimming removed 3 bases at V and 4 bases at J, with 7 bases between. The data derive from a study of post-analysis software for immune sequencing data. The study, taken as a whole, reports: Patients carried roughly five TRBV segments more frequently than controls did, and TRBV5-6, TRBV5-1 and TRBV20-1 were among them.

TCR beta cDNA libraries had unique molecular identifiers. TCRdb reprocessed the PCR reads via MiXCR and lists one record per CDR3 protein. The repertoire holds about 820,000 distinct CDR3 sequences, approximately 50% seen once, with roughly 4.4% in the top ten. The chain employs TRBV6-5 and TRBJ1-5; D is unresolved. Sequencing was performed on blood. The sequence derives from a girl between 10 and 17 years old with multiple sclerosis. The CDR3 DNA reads TGTGCCAGCAGTTATCGGGAAAATCAGCCCCAGCATTTT. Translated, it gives CASSYRENQPQHF.